This is a list of T cell receptor beta chains from one sample in a study of lymphopenia after photon versus proton radiotherapy. The method was immunoSEQ multiplex PCR; TCRdb's version includes in-frame clones alone and lacks a portion of them. The repertoire holds fewer than 45,000 clones, with just over 85% as singletons. The sequences come from peripheral blood, collected from a patient treated with proton-based radiotherapy. Receptors were obtained from a woman between 70 and 85 years old with pancreatic cancer. Some clones in this sample may be carry-over from other donors' samples. Each CDR3 is given with its conserved first and last residue. Some rows mark clone size as missing; the rest say once, few, many or name a class of expanded clone.

v_gene: TRBV4-1; j_gene: TRBJ1-3; abundance: few; CDR3aa: CASSPPLGPGNTIYF
v_gene: TRBV28; j_gene: TRBJ1-5; abundance: NA; CDR3aa: CASSVREGRVNQPQHF
v_gene: TRBV7-9; j_gene: TRBJ2-5; abundance: once; CDR3aa: CASTVLTGSGQETQYF
v_gene: TRBV27; j_gene: TRBJ1-6; abundance: NA; CDR3aa: CASTRFGTGNSPLHF
v_gene: TRBV29-1; j_gene: TRBJ2-7; abundance: once; CDR3aa: CSAAGQGRGEQYF
v_gene: TRBV19; j_gene: TRBJ2-3; abundance: NA; CDR3aa: CASSTSGGPTDTQYF
v_gene: TRBV19; j_gene: TRBJ1-1; abundance: once; CDR3aa: CASKSRGLGQTNTEAFF
v_gene: TRBV4-1; j_gene: TRBJ2-5; abundance: NA; CDR3aa: CASSQQTGFTQETQYF
v_gene: TRBV7-2; j_gene: TRBJ2-1; abundance: once; CDR3aa: CASSQTSGSGYEQFF
v_gene: TRBV28; j_gene: TRBJ2-1; abundance: NA; CDR3aa: CASSLGGRIDEQFF
v_gene: TRBV5-1; j_gene: TRBJ2-5; abundance: NA; CDR3aa: CASSGDSGSRKTQYF
v_gene: TRBV11-2; j_gene: TRBJ1-1; abundance: NA; CDR3aa: CASSANAGGYTEAFF
v_gene: TRBV18; j_gene: TRBJ1-1; abundance: NA; CDR3aa: CASSRDSEAFF
v_gene: TRBV6-5; j_gene: TRBJ2-5; abundance: NA; CDR3aa: CASTHPKRVEETQYF
v_gene: TRBV6-5; j_gene: TRBJ2-7; abundance: once; CDR3aa: CASSRDRVSYEQYF
v_gene: TRBV28; j_gene: TRBJ1-2; abundance: NA; CDR3aa: CASRSPAGDDYGYTF
v_gene: TRBV5-1; j_gene: TRBJ1-1; abundance: NA; CDR3aa: CASAQGRGTEAFF
v_gene: TRBV7-8; j_gene: TRBJ1-1; abundance: NA; CDR3aa: CASSLVRWDRVNTEAFF
v_gene: TRBV6-6; j_gene: TRBJ2-7; abundance: once; CDR3aa: CASSFGSGSPIYEQYF
v_gene: TRBV6-6; j_gene: TRBJ2-1; abundance: NA; CDR3aa: CACQEWEGYNEQFF
v_gene: TRBV2; j_gene: TRBJ2-7; abundance: NA; CDR3aa: CASSDFGSYEQYF
v_gene: TRBV7-8; j_gene: TRBJ1-1; abundance: NA; CDR3aa: CASSPGQGGNTEAFF
v_gene: TRBV10-3; j_gene: TRBJ2-7; abundance: NA; CDR3aa: CAISEVRDEQYF
v_gene: TRBV28; j_gene: TRBJ2-7; abundance: NA; CDR3aa: CASTLRGAPYEQYF
v_gene: TRBV2; j_gene: TRBJ2-3; abundance: NA; CDR3aa: CASSGQGADTQYF
v_gene: TRBV2; j_gene: TRBJ1-1; abundance: NA; CDR3aa: CASSWGREAFF
v_gene: TRBV7-9; j_gene: TRBJ1-2; abundance: NA; CDR3aa: CASSLSPGTTDGYTF
v_gene: TRBV7-2; j_gene: TRBJ1-5; abundance: NA; CDR3aa: CASSPWDSGQPQHF
v_gene: TRBV11-2; j_gene: TRBJ2-1; abundance: NA; CDR3aa: CASSPTGTYNEQFF
v_gene: TRBV27; j_gene: TRBJ2-1; abundance: NA; CDR3aa: CASTSGTSIEQFF
v_gene: TRBV19; j_gene: TRBJ2-7; abundance: hyperexpanded; CDR3aa: CASSIASGSEQYF
v_gene: TRBV19; j_gene: TRBJ1-1; abundance: NA; CDR3aa: CASSGRNEAFF
v_gene: TRBV9; j_gene: TRBJ2-2; abundance: few; CDR3aa: CASSVAAGGTNTGELFF
v_gene: TRBV19; j_gene: TRBJ1-6; abundance: once; CDR3aa: CASSPTGGRGSYNSPLHF
v_gene: TRBV30; j_gene: TRBJ1-3; abundance: NA; CDR3aa: CAWRVAIGSFSGNTIYF
v_gene: TRBV5-3; j_gene: TRBJ2-7; abundance: NA; CDR3aa: CARSLVRAGGLYEQYF
v_gene: TRBV30; j_gene: TRBJ1-5; abundance: medium-sized; CDR3aa: CAWSPGGPFSNQPQHF